Below, 19 T cell receptor beta chains from the same sample are listed, as sequenced in a study of Graves' ophthalmopathy and Graves' hyperthyroidism. Amplification targeted the TCR beta CDR3 regions, with RNA transcripts as the source material. The first-round RT-PCR employed HTBI primers together with the Qiagen OneStep RT-PCR kit. A multiplex PCR was then performed as the second round. TCRdb called the multiplex PCR reads again in MiXCR, with one record for every CDR3 protein. Of about 660,000 distinct CDR3 sequences in the sample, roughly 39% were seen once. Source material: peripheral blood. The origin of the receptors is an adult man with Graves' ophthalmopathy.

This clonotype appeared many times. The chain employs TRBV9 and TRBJ2-6; D is unclear. Germline V gives CDR1 SGDLS, CDR2 YYNGEE. Trimming took 0 bases from V and 0 from J, leaving 7 bases between them. This CDR3 is 16 amino acids long. The CDR3 here is CASSVATFSGANVLTF. In DNA, the CDR3 is TGTGCCAGCAGCGTAGCGACCTTCTCTGGGGCCAACGTCCTGACTTTC.

On this clonotype itself: Germline and junction disagree at one end, which may indicate a read error. This chain uses TRBV19 with TRBJ2-5, with TRBD1 as a possible D gene (6 bases). There are 13 residues in the CDR3. The germline V gene has CDR1 LNHDA and CDR2 SQIVND (reference sequence). CDR3 sequence reads: CASNKGTQGTQYF. CDR3 DNA sequence: TGTGCCAGTAATAAGGGGACACAAGGGACCCAGTACTTC.

This clonotype was seen ten or more times. The chain uses TRBV15 and TRBJ1-3; D remains ambiguous. Germline V gene data show CDR1 as LNHNV and CDR2 as YYDKDF (reference sequence). Trimming removed 0 bases at V and 1 base at J, with 4 bases between. This CDR3 contains 14 residues. CDR3 sequence: CATSRDRSGNTIYF. The CDR3 bases are TGTGCCACCAGCAGAGACCGGTCTGGAAACACCATATATTTT.

Of note for this clonotype: This may stem from a read error, because a much larger clone lies one nucleotide away. A read error is likely, as this CDR3 ends without the conserved phenylalanine or tryptophan. The chain recombines TRBV7-2 with TRBJ1-2; unclear D gene. Germline assignment: CDR1 SGHTA and CDR2 FQGNSA. The CDR3 contains 12 residues. V was cut by 9 bases and J by 7 bases, with 15 bases left in between. CDR3 protein: CASLPAVGGYTL. The DNA of the CDR3 is TGTGCCAGTCTACCCGCCGTCGGTGGCTACACCCTC.

The V gene is TRBV20-1, the J gene TRBJ2-2, with a tentative D call TRBD1 (5 bases). This CDR3 has 12 amino acids. Trimming cost V 7 bases and J 4 bases, with 10 bases left between them. The germline CDR1 and CDR2 sequences are DFQATT and SNEGSKA (reference sequence). CDR3 region: CSDPGLTGELFF. The CDR3 DNA follows: TGCAGTGACCCAGGGCTCACCGGGGAGCTGTTTTTT.

A note on this clonotype: With a much larger clone just one base away, this may be a read error. Here the CDR3 reads CASSAAGDSEQYF. CDR3 DNA: TGTGCCAGCAGTGCTGCTGGAGACAGCGAGCAGTACTTC. The V call is TRBV12-3 or TRBV12-4, the J call TRBJ2-7, with D perhaps matching TRBD1 (5 bases). CDR3 length: 13 amino acids. V gave up 5 bases and J gave up 6 bases, with 14 bases separating them.

This clonotype was seen ten or more times. CDR3 residues: CASTLQGGGTEAFF. The DNA for the CDR3 is TGTGCCAGTACCCTTCAGGGAGGAGGCACTGAAGCTTTCTTT. The chain combines TRBV19 with TRBJ1-1, with a possible D match to TRBD1 (5 bases). Germline CDR1 LNHDA, CDR2 SQIVND (reference sequence). This CDR3 comprises 14 residues. With 7 bases removed from V and 4 bases from J, the gap between germline ends came to 16 bases.

The chain carries TRBV29-1 and TRBJ1-1, with 10 positions matching TRBD1. Per the germline V gene, CDR1 is SQVTM and CDR2 is ANQGSEA. The CDR3 consists of 11 residues. The CDR3 sequence: CSGQGVTEAFF. The CDR3 DNA follows: TGCAGTGGACAGGGGGTCACTGAAGCTTTCTTT.

In regard to this clonotype: It may be a read error: a sequence one base away is much more abundant. The rearrangement links TRBV19 to TRBJ1-5; D gene ambiguous. The germline V gene has CDR1 LNHDA and CDR2 SQIVND (reference sequence). The CDR3 runs to 16 residues. The CDR3 is CASGIAQAHPIQPQHF. As DNA, the CDR3 is TGTGCCAGTGGTATAGCGCAGGCCCACCCTATTCAGCCCCAGCATTTT.

Comments on this clonotype: One end of the junction is discordant with germline, which a read error may explain. This sequence joins TRBV9 and TRBJ2-2; D is possibly TRBD1 (7 bases). Germline V gene sequence: CDR1 SGDLS, CDR2 YYNGEE. CDR3 length equals 11 residues. The DNA of the CDR3 is TGTGCCAGCAGCGTAGGAGGAGGGGGCGCTTTT. Amino acids: CASSVGGGGAF.

Worth noting for this clonotype: A read error may produce the germline difference seen at one junction end. J is TRBJ1-2 and V is TRBV5-4; a weak D match, TRBD1 (6 bases). Germline V CDR1 and CDR2: SGHNT, YYREEE (reference sequence). The CDR3 sequence is 13 residues long. CDR3 bases: TGTGCCAGCAGCCCGGAGGGGGGCAGGGGCTACGCCTTC. Protein: CASSPEGGRGYAF.

The chain combines TRBV15 with TRBJ1-2; 7 bases are a match to TRBD1. This CDR3 spans 14 amino acids. Germline values: CDR1 LNHNV, CDR2 YYDKDF (reference sequence). V lost 1 base, J lost 6 bases, and 5 bases stayed unmatched. CDR3 DNA sequence: TGTGCCACCAGCAGAGTGACAGGGTCCCATGGCTACACCTTC. Translation gives CATSRVTGSHGYTF. Looking up the rest from reference TRBV15 and TRBJ1-2 gives the full variable domain: DAMVIQNPRYQVTQFGKPVTLSCSQTLNHNVMYWYQQKSSQAPKLLFHYYDKDFNNEADTPDNFQSRRPNTSFCFLDIRSPGLGDTAMYLCATSRVTGSHGYTFGSGTRLTVV.

This clonotype appeared many times. This chain connects TRBV7-8 to TRBJ1-1, with unresolved D. This CDR3 has 16 amino acids. CDR1 is SGHVS and CDR2 is FQNEAQ in the germline V gene. Trimming removed 0 bases at V and 0 bases at J, with 11 bases between. The CDR3 bases are TGTGCCAGCAGCTTAGCGCGTCCAGGCTTGAACACTGAAGCTTTCTTT. Translated: CASSLARPGLNTEAFF. The full variable domain, completed using reference TRBV7-8 and TRBJ1-1, is GAGVSQSPRYKVAKRGQDVALRCDPISGHVSLFWYQQALGQGPEFLTYFQNEAQLDKSGLPSDRFFAERPEGSVSTLKIQRTQQEDSAVYLCASSLARPGLNTEAFFGQGTRLTVV.

As concerns this clonotype: Likely a read error: the CDR3 ends without its conserved phenylalanine or tryptophan. The limits of the CDR3 on the DNA are not certain, so only TCRdb's listed CDR3 is given. J is TRBJ1-4 and V is TRBV25-1; the table names TRBD1, a call not compared with the DNA. CDR1 is MGHDK and CDR2 is SYGVNS in the germline V gene. From its first to its last residue, the CDR3 has 11 amino acids. The CDR3 loop reads CASEDWDRALL.

This clonotype was counted ten times or more. The CDR3 sequence is CASSLAHTDLLDGYTF. The CDR3 DNA reads as TGTGCCAGCAGCTTAGCGCATACAGACCTCCTGGACGGCTACACCTTC. The chain uses TRBV7-9 and TRBJ1-2, with no clear D. This CDR3 is built from 16 residues. Trimming cost V 0 bases and J 8 bases, with 19 bases left between them. CDR1 and CDR2 (germline): SEHNR, FQNEAQ (reference sequence).

Concerning this clonotype itself: A much larger clonotype is one base distant, so this may be a read error. This chain links TRBV7-2 with TRBJ1-2; possible D gene TRBD1, 5 bases. Germline loops: CDR1 SGHTA, CDR2 FQGNSA. CDR3 length: 16 residues. CDR3 sequence (DNA): TGCGCCAGCAGCCAAGTTGGGGCAGGATCACGGGTTGGCTACACCTTC. This translates into CASSQVGAGSRVGYTF.

This chain joins TRBV25-1 and TRBJ2-5; TRBD1 agrees at 7 bases. Unmatched junction bases numbered 7, after V lost 4 bases and J lost 2 bases. Per germline, CDR1 MGHDK and CDR2 SYGVNS. This CDR3 region has 15 residues. CDR3 nucleotides: TGTGCCAGCAGTGCTTGGGACAGCCTTCAAGAGACCCAGTACTTC. It is translated as CASSAWDSLQETQYF.

This clonotype was seen just once. A single base separates this from a much larger clone, so it may be a read error. The CDR3 sequence is CASRSLATGEPFF. DNA for the CDR3: TGTGCCAGCAGGTCCCTAGCAACCGGGGAGCCGTTTTTT. The gene calls are TRBV7-3 and TRBJ2-2, with D perhaps TRBD2 (5 bases). Germline V gene data show CDR1 as SGHTA and CDR2 as FQGTGA. The CDR3 consists of 13 residues.

Turning to this clonotype: Possible read error: a much larger clone is one base away. The rearrangement joins TRBV2 to TRBJ2-7; D remains ambiguous. With the DNA end fitting TRBJ2-1 better, the J assignment may be wrong. Germline V gene data show CDR1 as SNHLY and CDR2 as FYNNEI. The CDR3 loop spans 11 amino acids. CDR3 amino acids: CAGRSVYEQFF. CDR3 DNA sequence: TGTGCCGGAAGAAGCGTCTACGAGCAGTTCTTC.